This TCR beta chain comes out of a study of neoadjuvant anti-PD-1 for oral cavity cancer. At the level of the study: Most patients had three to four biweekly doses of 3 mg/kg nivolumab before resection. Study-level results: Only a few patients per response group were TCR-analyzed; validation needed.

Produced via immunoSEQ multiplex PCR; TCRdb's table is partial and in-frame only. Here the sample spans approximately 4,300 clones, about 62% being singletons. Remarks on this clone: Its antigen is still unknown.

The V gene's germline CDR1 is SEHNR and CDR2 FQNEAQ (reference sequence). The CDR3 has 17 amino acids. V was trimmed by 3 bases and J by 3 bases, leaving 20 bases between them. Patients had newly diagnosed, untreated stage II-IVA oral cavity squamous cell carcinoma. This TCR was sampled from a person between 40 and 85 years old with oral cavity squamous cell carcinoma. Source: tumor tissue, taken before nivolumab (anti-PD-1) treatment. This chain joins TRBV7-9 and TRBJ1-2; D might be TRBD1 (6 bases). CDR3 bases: TGTGCCAGCAGCTTTCCGGAACAGGGAGGAGGTGACTATGGCTACACCTTC. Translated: CASSFPEQGGGDYGYTF.